These 5 T cell receptor beta chains came from one sample sequenced in a study of blood T cell repertoires in COVID-19. Assay used: immunoSEQ multiplex PCR; TCRdb lists only in-frame clones, some missing. The sample carries about 130,000 clones, about nine tenths recorded once. The sequenced sample was peripheral blood. The receptors here all came from a man in his fifties with active COVID-19.

A word on this clone: This specimen includes other DNA sequences encoding the same CDR3. This chain links TRBV12-3 or TRBV12-4 with TRBJ1-1; possible D gene TRBD1, 5 bases. V dropped 2 bases and J dropped 3 bases, with 7 bases sitting between them. CDR3 length: 13 residues. The CDR3 DNA sequence: TGTGCCAGCAGTTTAACAGGTTACACTGAAGCTTTCTTT. Translation: CASSLTGYTEAFF.

Relative to its sample, this clone is medium-sized. The rearrangement joins TRBV20-1 to TRBJ2-3; D is undetermined. Looked up from germline, CDR1 is DFQATT and CDR2 is SNEGSKA (reference sequence). The length of the CDR3 is 10 residues. V was shortened by 7 bases and J by 5 bases, with 7 bases between the two germline ends. This CDR3 is CSVGIDTQYF. The DNA of the CDR3 is TGCAGTGTTGGCATAGATACGCAGTATTTT.

Worth noting for this clone: Mismatch with germline at one junction end may stem from a read error. V is TRBV25-1 and J is TRBJ2-3, with 10 bases identical to TRBD2. The CDR3 has 15 amino acids. Germline V CDR1 and CDR2: MGHDK, SYGVNS. CDR3 loop: CASLGVAGGTDTQYF. CDR3 nucleotide sequence: TGTGCCAGCTTAGGGGTAGCGGGGGGCACGGATACGCAGTATTTT.

The V call is TRBV4-1, the J call TRBJ2-3; tentatively, D is TRBD2 (5 bases). Germline V gives CDR1 MGHRA, CDR2 YSYEKL. Trimming pared 1 base from V and 8 bases from J, leaving 13 bases between. The length of the CDR3 is 14 residues. The CDR3 bases are TGCGCCAGCAGCCAAGCATCTTTGGAGGTTACGCAGTATTTT. Its protein is CASSQASLEVTQYF.

The rearrangement links TRBV5-1 to TRBJ1-4; 7 positions match TRBD1. After removal of 1 base from V and 6 bases from J, the junction contained 9 bases not matched to a gene. Germline CDR1 reads SGHRS; CDR2 reads YFSETQ. The CDR3 sequence is 16 residues long. CDR3 in DNA: TGCGCCAGCAGCTTGACAGGGGCCGCGTCGGATGAAAAACTGTTTTTT. Translating gives CASSLTGAASDEKLFF.